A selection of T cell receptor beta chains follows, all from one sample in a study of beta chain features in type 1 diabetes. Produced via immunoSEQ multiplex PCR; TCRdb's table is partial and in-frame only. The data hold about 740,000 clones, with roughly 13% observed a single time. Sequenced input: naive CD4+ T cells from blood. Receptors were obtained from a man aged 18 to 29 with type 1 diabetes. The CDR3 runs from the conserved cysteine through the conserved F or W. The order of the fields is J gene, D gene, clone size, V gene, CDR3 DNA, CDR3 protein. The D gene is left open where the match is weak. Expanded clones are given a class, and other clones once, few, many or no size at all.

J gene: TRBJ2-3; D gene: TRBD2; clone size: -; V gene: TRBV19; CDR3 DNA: TGTGCCAGTAGTCCTACGGGACTAGCATCAGATACGCAGTATTTT; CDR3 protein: CASSPTGLASDTQYF
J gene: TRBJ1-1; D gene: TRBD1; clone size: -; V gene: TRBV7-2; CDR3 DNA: TGTGCCAGCAGCTTAGCGGGACAGGGGAACACTGAAGCTTTCTTT; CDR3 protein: CASSLAGQGNTEAFF
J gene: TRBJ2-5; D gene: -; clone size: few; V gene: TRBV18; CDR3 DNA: TGTGCCAGCTCACCAGGGCAAGAGACCCAGTACTTC; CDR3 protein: CASSPGQETQYF
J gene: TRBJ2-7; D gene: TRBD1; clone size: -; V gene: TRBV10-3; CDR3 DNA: TGTGCCATCAGCCTACAGGGGGCTGGCGACGAGCAGTACTTC; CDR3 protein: CAISLQGAGDEQYF
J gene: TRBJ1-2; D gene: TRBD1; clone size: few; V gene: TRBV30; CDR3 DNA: TGTGCCTGGAGTGCCTACGAGACAGGGGGCGACTATGGCTACACCTTC; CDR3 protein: CAWSAYETGGDYGYTF
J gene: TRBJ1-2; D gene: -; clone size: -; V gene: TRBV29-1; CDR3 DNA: TGCAGCGTTGCCCGGACGGATGGCTACACCTTC; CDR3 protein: CSVARTDGYTF
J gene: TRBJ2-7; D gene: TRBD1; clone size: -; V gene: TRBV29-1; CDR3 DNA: TGCAGCGTTGAAGGAAGGGACAGTCTCTACGAGCAGTACTTC; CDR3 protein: CSVEGRDSLYEQYF
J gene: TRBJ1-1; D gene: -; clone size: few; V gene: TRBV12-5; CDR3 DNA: TGTGCTAGTGGGCGGGAGGGCCTTAAAGAAGCTTTCTTT; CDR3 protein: CASGREGLKEAFF
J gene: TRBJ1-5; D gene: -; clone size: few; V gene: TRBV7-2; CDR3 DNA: TGTGCCAGCAGCTTACTGGCTTGGCCCCAGCATTTT; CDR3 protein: CASSLLAWPQHF
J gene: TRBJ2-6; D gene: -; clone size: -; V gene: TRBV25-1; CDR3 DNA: TGTGCCAGCAGTGGGAGGGAGGTTCTGACTTTC; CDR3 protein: CASSGREVLTF
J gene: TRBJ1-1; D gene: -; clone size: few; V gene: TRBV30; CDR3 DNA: TGTGCCTGGAGTGTAGGGCGGCGCACTGAAGCTTTCTTT; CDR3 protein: CAWSVGRRTEAFF
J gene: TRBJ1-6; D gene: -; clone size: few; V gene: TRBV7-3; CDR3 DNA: TGTGCCAGCAGCTTAACAGGGACTTCCAATTCACCCCTCCACTTT; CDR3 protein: CASSLTGTSNSPLHF
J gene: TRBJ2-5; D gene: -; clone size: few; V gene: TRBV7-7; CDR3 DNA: TGTGCTAGCAGCTTAAACCGGGTGCAAGAGACCCAGTACTTC; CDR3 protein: CASSLNRVQETQYF
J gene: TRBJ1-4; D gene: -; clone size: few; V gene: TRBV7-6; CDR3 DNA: TGTGCCAGCAGTGAACTAGAGGAAAAACTGTTTTTT; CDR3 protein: CASSELEEKLFF
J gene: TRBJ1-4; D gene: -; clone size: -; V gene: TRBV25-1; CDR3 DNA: TGTGCCAGCAGTGTTAAGCCCCCCGGAGGAGAAAAACTGTTTTTT; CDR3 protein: CASSVKPPGGEKLFF
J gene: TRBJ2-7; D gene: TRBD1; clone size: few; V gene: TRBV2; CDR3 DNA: TGTGCCAGCACGGACAGGGCGGGATACGAGCAGTACTTC; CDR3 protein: CASTDRAGYEQYF
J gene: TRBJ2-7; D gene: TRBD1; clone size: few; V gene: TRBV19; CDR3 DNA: TGTGCCAGTAGTTTCGGACAGGCCTCCTACGAGCAGTACTTC; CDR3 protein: CASSFGQASYEQYF
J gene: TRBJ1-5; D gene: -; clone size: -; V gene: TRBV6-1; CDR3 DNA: TGTGCCAGCAGTGAAGTTGGGTCGAAACAGCCCCAGCATTTT; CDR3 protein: CASSEVGSKQPQHF
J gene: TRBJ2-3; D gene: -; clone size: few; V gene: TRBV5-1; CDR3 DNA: TGCGCCAGCAGCTTGGCACCCGGGATCGATACGCAGTATTTT; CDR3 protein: CASSLAPGIDTQYF
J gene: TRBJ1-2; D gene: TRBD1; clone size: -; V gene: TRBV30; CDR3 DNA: TGTGCCTGGAGTATGACAGGGGTCTATGGCTACACCTTC; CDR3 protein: CAWSMTGVYGYTF
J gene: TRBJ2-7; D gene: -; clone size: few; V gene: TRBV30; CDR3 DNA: TGTGCCTGGAGTAGGGGACACCACCCCTACGAGCAGTACTTC; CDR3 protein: CAWSRGHHPYEQYF
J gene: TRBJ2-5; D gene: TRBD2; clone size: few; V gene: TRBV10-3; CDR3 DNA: TGTGCCATCAGTGGGATTAGCGGGCAAGAGACCCAGTACTTC; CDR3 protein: CAISGISGQETQYF
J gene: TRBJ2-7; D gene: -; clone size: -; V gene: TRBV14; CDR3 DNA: TGTGCCAGCAGCTCACTTCTGTCCTTAGGGTACGAGCAGTACTTC; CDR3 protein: CASSSLLSLGYEQYF
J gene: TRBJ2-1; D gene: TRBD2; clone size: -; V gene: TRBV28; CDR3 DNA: TGTGCCAGCAGTCCGACTCGGGAGCGGGGCAATGAGCAGTTCTTC; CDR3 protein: CASSPTRERGNEQFF
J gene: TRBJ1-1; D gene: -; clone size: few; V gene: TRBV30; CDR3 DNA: TGTGCCTGGGGGTATAGGTTCGCAACTGAAGCTTTCTTT; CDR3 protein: CAWGYRFATEAFF
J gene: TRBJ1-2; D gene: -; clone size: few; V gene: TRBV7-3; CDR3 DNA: TGTGCCAGCAGCTTTGGACAGATTACTAACTATGGCTACACCTTC; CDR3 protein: CASSFGQITNYGYTF